These 7 T cell receptor beta chains share one sample of origin, sequenced in a study of PD-1 blockade in classical Hodgkin lymphoma. Relapse after autologous stem cell transplantation occurred in every patient, and brentuximab vedotin exposure varied. Profiled with immunoSEQ multiplex PCR; TCRdb holds only in-frame clones, not every one. The sample holds tens of thousands of clones, roughly 77% seen once. Here the sequenced sample was peripheral blood mononuclear cells (PBMCs), taken before the second cycle of nivolumab. The receptors shown here come from a human donor with classical Hodgkin lymphoma.

There are a few counts of this clone. The chain carries TRBV11-3 and TRBJ2-2, with no clear D. CDR3 length: 13 residues. V lost 2 bases to trimming and J lost 6 bases, with 7 bases between them. Germline loops: CDR1 SGHNT, CDR2 YENEEA. The DNA of the CDR3 is TGTGCCAGCAGCTTATCATTTTCCGGGGAGCTGTTTTTT. It is translated as CASSLSFSGELFF.

The rearrangement links TRBV6-5 to TRBJ2-5, with D maybe TRBD2 (6 bases). The CDR3 covers 14 residues. V lost 8 bases and J lost 1, with 14 bases in between. Germline CDR1 reads MNHEY; CDR2 reads SVGAGI. Here the CDR3 DNA reads TGTGCCAGCGGGGGAGCGGGCCTCCAAGAGACCCAGTACTTC. It is translated as CASGGAGLQETQYF.

V and J are TRBV5-1 and TRBJ1-4, with 7 bases lining up with TRBD1. The CDR3 is 13 amino acids. V lost 4 bases, J lost 7 bases, and 4 bases stayed unmatched. Per the germline V gene, CDR1 is SGHRS and CDR2 is YFSETQ. The CDR3 protein is CASSQRQGEKLFF. As DNA, the CDR3 is TGCGCCAGCAGCCAACGACAGGGTGAAAAACTGTTTTTT.

The V call is TRBV2, the J call TRBJ1-5, with 7 bases identical to TRBD1. CDR1 and CDR2 (germline): SNHLY, FYNNEI. The CDR3 loop spans 15 amino acids. V was pared by 6 bases and J by 2 bases, with 7 bases of the junction left unmatched. CDR3 protein: CASRDDRVGNQPQHF. The CDR3, as DNA: TGTGCCAGCAGAGATGACAGGGTAGGCAATCAGCCCCAGCATTTT.

V is TRBV7-9 and J is TRBJ2-1; the D gene is possibly TRBD1 (5 bases). The germline V gene has CDR1 SEHNR and CDR2 FQNEAQ (reference sequence). This CDR3 contains 15 residues. Trimming cost V 1 base and J 2 bases, with 9 bases left between them. In DNA form, the CDR3 reads TGTGCCAGCAGCTTAGGACAGCGAACCTACAATGAGCAGTTCTTC. Protein: CASSLGQRTYNEQFF. The full variable domain, with the rest looked up from reference TRBV7-9 and TRBJ2-1, is DTGVSQNPRHKITKRGQNVTFRCDPISEHNRLYWYRQTLGQGPEFLTYFQNEAQLEKSRLLSDRFSAERPKGSFSTLEIQRTEQGDSAMYLCASSLGQRTYNEQFFGPGTRLTVL.

CDR3 region: CASSYSGHQTGNTIYF. CDR3 nucleotides: TGTGCCAGCAGTTACTCGGGACATCAGACTGGAAACACCATATATTTT. The V call is TRBV6-5, the J call TRBJ1-3, with D maybe TRBD1 (6 bases). CDR3 length: 16 residues. Trimming took 0 bases from V and 2 from J, leaving 11 bases between them. The germline gives CDR1 MNHEY, CDR2 SVGAGI.

The chain is built from TRBV5-1 and TRBJ2-2; tentatively, D is TRBD1 (6 bases). V was clipped by 3 bases and J by 7 bases, with 16 bases between them. The germline CDR1 and CDR2 sequences are SGHRS and YFSETQ. The CDR3 totals 15 residues. The chain's CDR3 is CASSSTRQGGGELFF. The CDR3 nucleotides are TGCGCCAGCAGCTCTACACGACAAGGGGGCGGGGAGCTGTTTTTT.